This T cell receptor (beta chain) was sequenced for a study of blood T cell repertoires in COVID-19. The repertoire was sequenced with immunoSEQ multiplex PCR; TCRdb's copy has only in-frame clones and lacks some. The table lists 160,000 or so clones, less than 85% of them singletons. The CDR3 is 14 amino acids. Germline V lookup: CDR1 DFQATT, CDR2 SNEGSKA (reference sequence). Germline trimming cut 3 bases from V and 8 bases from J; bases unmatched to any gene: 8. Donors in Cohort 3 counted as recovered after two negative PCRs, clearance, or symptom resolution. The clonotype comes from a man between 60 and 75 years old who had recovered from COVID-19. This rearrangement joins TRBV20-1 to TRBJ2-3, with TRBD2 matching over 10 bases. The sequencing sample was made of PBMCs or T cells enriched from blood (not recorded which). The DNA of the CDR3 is TGCAGTGCTAGTGGTCTAGCGGGGGCGGGTACGCAGTATTTT. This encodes CSASGLAGAGTQYF.